The rows below give T cell receptor beta chains drawn from one sample of a study of radiation and T cells in renal cell carcinoma. Measured with immunoSEQ multiplex PCR; TCRdb has only the in-frame clones, and not every one. This sample has 130,000 or so clones, with about 88% found just once. This specimen consisted of blood, obtained from a patient whose treatment included radiotherapy and nephrectomy. The receptor set was obtained from a woman aged 45 to 65 with renal cell carcinoma. Both conserved end residues are part of each CDR3. A D gene is named only where the DNA matches it firmly. Where a row states a size, it is once, few, many or the class of an expanded clone; other rows omit it.

V gene	D gene	J gene	clone size	CDR3 DNA	CDR3 protein
TRBV7-2	NA	TRBJ2-2	NA	TGTGCCAGCAGCTTAAGACAACCGGGAACCGGGGAGCTGTTTTTT	CASSLRQPGTGELFF
TRBV19	TRBD1	TRBJ1-2	NA	TGTGCCAGTAGTAAGGGACAGTTGGGACCCTATGGCTACACCTTC	CASSKGQLGPYGYTF
TRBV7-2	NA	TRBJ1-1	NA	TGTGCCAGCAGCTTAGTCCCAGTGATGAACACTGAAGCTTTCTTT	CASSLVPVMNTEAFF
TRBV5-1	TRBD2	TRBJ2-3	NA	TGCGCCAGCAGGTTGACTAGCGGAAGCACAGATACGCAGTATTTT	CASRLTSGSTDTQYF
TRBV5-8	NA	TRBJ1-6	NA	TGTGCCAGCAGCTTGGATGGGACAAAGAATTCACCCCTCCACTTT	CASSLDGTKNSPLHF
TRBV7-2	NA	TRBJ1-2	NA	TGTGCCAGCAGCCCCGGGGGGGTTGGATGGGGCTACACCTTC	CASSPGGVGWGYTF
TRBV19	NA	TRBJ2-6	NA	TGTGCCAGTAGTATAGGACCAGGGAGTACTGGGGCCAACGTCCTGACTTTC	CASSIGPGSTGANVLTF
TRBV7-8	NA	TRBJ1-2	NA	TGTGCCAGCAGCTTAGGTGGGCAGGGTGGTGGCTACACCTTC	CASSLGGQGGGYTF
TRBV7-3	TRBD2	TRBJ2-3	once	TGTGCCAGCAGCCCAAGCGGGACCACAGATACGCAGTATTTT	CASSPSGTTDTQYF
TRBV7-2	TRBD1	TRBJ2-5	NA	TGTGCCAGCAGCCCATCGAACAGGGGATTGGCAGAGACCCAGTACTTC	CASSPSNRGLAETQYF
TRBV5-1	NA	TRBJ1-6	NA	TGCGCCAGCAGCTTGGGGTCAGGGACTAATTCACCCCTCCACTTT	CASSLGSGTNSPLHF
TRBV29-1	NA	TRBJ1-1	NA	TGCAGCGTGGTAAACCCAGGGGAATATACTGAAGCTTTCTTT	CSVVNPGEYTEAFF
TRBV28	TRBD1	TRBJ1-5	NA	TGTGCCAGCAGCCGCACCGGGACAGTAAATCAGCCCCAGCATTTT	CASSRTGTVNQPQHF
TRBV7-3	NA	TRBJ2-2	NA	TGTGCCAGCAGCGCCTGGCCCCCACCCGGGGAGCTGTTTTTT	CASSAWPPPGELFF
TRBV5-5	NA	TRBJ2-7	NA	TGTGCCAGCAGCTTGACAGGGATCGACTACGAGCAGTACTTC	CASSLTGIDYEQYF
TRBV9	NA	TRBJ2-7	NA	TGTGCCAGCAGTCACGGACAACAAGCCTACGAGCAGTACTTC	CASSHGQQAYEQYF
TRBV6-5	NA	TRBJ2-7	NA	TGTGCCAGCAAGAGGGGGGAATCCTACGAGCAGTACTTC	CASKRGESYEQYF
TRBV6-5	NA	TRBJ1-6	NA	TGTGCCAGCAGTTCTCCGACGGAGGGGAATTCACCCCTCCACTTT	CASSSPTEGNSPLHF
TRBV5-1	NA	TRBJ2-7	NA	TGCGCCAGCAGCTTGGCCGGGCAAGTAACCTACGAGCAGTACTTC	CASSLAGQVTYEQYF
TRBV7-2	NA	TRBJ2-2	NA	TGTGCCAGCAGCTTGCCGACCGACACCGGGGAGCTGTTTTTT	CASSLPTDTGELFF
TRBV5-4	NA	TRBJ1-5	NA	TGTGCCAGCAGCACCGACCCCGGTTCTCCCCAGCATTTT	CASSTDPGSPQHF
TRBV7-2	NA	TRBJ2-5	NA	TGTGCCAGCAGCTTAGCGGGGGGGCGAGAGACCCAGTACTTC	CASSLAGGRETQYF
TRBV29-1	NA	TRBJ1-2	NA	TGCAGCTTCGGGGGGCTTGGTGGCTACACCTTC	CSFGGLGGYTF
TRBV7-3	NA	TRBJ1-6	NA	TGTGCCAGCAGCTTAAGGCAGGAGGGGTCACCCCTCCACTTT	CASSLRQEGSPLHF
TRBV7-3	NA	TRBJ1-1	NA	TGTGCCAGCAGCTTATCATCGAACACTGAAGCTTTCTTT	CASSLSSNTEAFF
TRBV10-3	NA	TRBJ1-1	NA	TGTGCCATCAGTGAGGACAGTGGAGAGACTGAAGCTTTCTTT	CAISEDSGETEAFF
TRBV13	TRBD1	TRBJ2-7	NA	TGTGCCAGCAGCCGAACCGCACTGACAGGGGGGTACGAGCAGTACTTC	CASSRTALTGGYEQYF
TRBV7-8	TRBD1	TRBJ2-3	NA	TGTGCCAGCAGCTCGCCAGGACGGCCAGGGGGACAATATACGCAGTATTTT	CASSSPGRPGGQYTQYF
TRBV5-5	NA	TRBJ2-3	NA	TGTGCCAGCAGCTACCGCCTGAAGTGCCAAACCCGTGGTCTGCAGTATTTT	CASSYRLKCQTRGLQYF
TRBV18	NA	TRBJ1-3	NA	TGTGCCAGCTCACCGTCAGGGCTGGGAAACACCATATATTTT	CASSPSGLGNTIYF
TRBV6-1	NA	TRBJ1-6	NA	TGTGCCAGCAGCGCTCTGGACAGCCATAATTCACCCCTCCACTTT	CASSALDSHNSPLHF
TRBV5-1	NA	TRBJ1-2	NA	TGCGCCAGCAGCTTCGGGGGAATTAATGGCTACACCTTC	CASSFGGINGYTF
TRBV9	NA	TRBJ2-3	NA	TGTGCCAGCAGCGTGGAGGGGTCCATGGATACGCAGTATTTT	CASSVEGSMDTQYF
TRBV6-4	TRBD1	TRBJ2-1	NA	TGTGCCAGCAGCCCGGGCCCCAGGGGGAATGAGCAGTTCTTC	CASSPGPRGNEQFF
TRBV29-1	NA	TRBJ1-2	NA	TGCAGCGTGGGAGCGGGGGCGGGCTATGGCTACACCTTC	CSVGAGAGYGYTF
TRBV7-9	TRBD2	TRBJ2-7	NA	TGTGCCAGCAGCTTAGGACCAGCGGGGCACTACGAGCAGTACTTC	CASSLGPAGHYEQYF
TRBV5-1	NA	TRBJ2-7	NA	TGCGCCAGCAGCTCCGTGGGAGACTACGAGCAGTACTTC	CASSSVGDYEQYF